A selection of T cell receptor beta chains follows, all from one sample in a study of T cell repertoires in cytomegalovirus infection. From the reads, TCRdb called clonotypes with MiXCR, one entry per CDR3 protein. The sample contains hundreds of thousands of distinct CDR3 sequences, 33% of which appear only once. The antigens for these receptors are not known. The sample consisted of cultured PBMCs, taken from culture after CMV antigen stimulation. All receptors come from a human donor in good health (CMV status not recorded). Some clones in this sample may be carry-over from other donors' samples. The CDR3 runs from the conserved cysteine through the conserved F or W. Fields, in order: D gene, clone size, V gene, J gene, CDR3 protein, CDR3 DNA. D genes are given only for firm matches. The size of a clone is reported for some rows only, either as once, few or many, or as a class for expanded clones.

.	.	TRBV7-2	TRBJ2-3	CASSLAQRADTQYF	TGTGCCAGCAGCTTAGCTCAGAGGGCGGATACGCAGTATTTT
.	once	TRBV29-1	TRBJ1-1	CSVEMGGGTEAFF	TGCAGCGTTGAAATGGGGGGGGGGACTGAAGCTTTCTTT
.	few	TRBV6-5	TRBJ1-1	CASSYEDSGVAEAFF	TGTGCCAGCAGTTACGAGGACTCCGGCGTAGCTGAAGCTTTCTTT
TRBD2	.	TRBV5-1	TRBJ2-7	CASSPGLAGGPGEQYF	TGCGCCAGCAGCCCGGGACTAGCGGGAGGCCCTGGGGAGCAGTACTTC
TRBD1	.	TRBV19	TRBJ2-7	CASTPGTGGSYEQYF	TGTGCCAGTACCCCAGGGACAGGGGGCTCCTACGAGCAGTACTTC
TRBD2	.	TRBV11-3	TRBJ2-5	CASSLAGAVQETQYF	TGTGCCAGCAGCTTGGCGGGAGCAGTCCAAGAGACCCAGTACTTC
.	many	TRBV28	TRBJ1-1	CASSSSNRETFF	TGTGCCAGCAGTTCGTCGAACAGGGAAACTTTCTTT
.	.	TRBV11-3	TRBJ2-5	CASSLVSTLGGETQYF	TGTGCCAGCAGCTTAGTAAGCACCCTCGGTGGGGAGACCCAGTACTTC
TRBD1	few	TRBV7-2	TRBJ1-5	CASSPNRGNQPQHF	TGTGCCAGCAGCCCCAACAGGGGGAATCAGCCCCAGCATTTT
TRBD2	few	TRBV7-9	TRBJ2-5	CASSSRSATSAKTPGETQYF	TGTGCCAGCAGCTCCCGTAGCGCTACTAGCGCGAAGACACCTGGGGAGACCCAGTACTTC
.	.	TRBV12-3/TRBV12-4	TRBJ1-2	CASSLETYYGYTF	TGTGCCAGCAGTTTGGAAACCTACTATGGCTACACCTTC
.	.	TRBV5-1	TRBJ1-1	CASSSGLRGGDTEAFF	TGCGCCAGCAGCTCGGGACTCCGAGGTGGCGACACTGAAGCTTTCTTT
.	few	TRBV6-5	TRBJ1-1	CASSYGGSRTEAFF	TGTGCCAGCAGTTACGGGGGCTCGCGGACTGAAGCTTTCTTT
.	many	TRBV7-2	TRBJ1-4	CASSLGLTTNEKLFF	TGTGCCAGCAGCTTAGGCCTCACAACTAATGAAAAACTGTTTTTT
TRBD1	.	TRBV6-5	TRBJ2-1	CASRRQTGPFYNEQFF	TGTGCCAGCCGACGACAGACAGGGCCTTTCTACAATGAGCAGTTCTTC